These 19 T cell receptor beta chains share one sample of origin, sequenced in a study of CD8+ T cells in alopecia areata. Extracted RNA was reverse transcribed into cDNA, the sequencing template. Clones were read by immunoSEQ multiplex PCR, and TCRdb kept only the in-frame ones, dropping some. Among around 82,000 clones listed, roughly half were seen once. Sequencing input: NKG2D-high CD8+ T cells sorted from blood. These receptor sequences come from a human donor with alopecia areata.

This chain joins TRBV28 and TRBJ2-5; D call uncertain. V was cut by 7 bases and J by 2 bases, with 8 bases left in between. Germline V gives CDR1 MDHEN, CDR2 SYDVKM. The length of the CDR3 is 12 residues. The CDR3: CASTLGQETQYF. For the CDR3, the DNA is TGTGCCAGCACCTTGGGGCAAGAGACCCAGTACTTC.

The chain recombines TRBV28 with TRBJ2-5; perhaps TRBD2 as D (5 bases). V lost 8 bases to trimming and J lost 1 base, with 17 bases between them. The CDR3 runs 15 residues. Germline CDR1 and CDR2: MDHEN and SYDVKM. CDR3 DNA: TGTGCCAGCGGAAAGAGGGATCGGGTCCAAGAGACCCAGTACTTC. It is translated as CASGKRDRVQETQYF.

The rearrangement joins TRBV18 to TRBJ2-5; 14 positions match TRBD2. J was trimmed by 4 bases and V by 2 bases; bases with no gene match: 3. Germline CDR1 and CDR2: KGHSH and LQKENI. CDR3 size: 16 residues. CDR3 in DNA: TGTGCCAGCTCACCAGGGACTAGCGGGAGTGGAGAGACCCAGTACTTC. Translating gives CASSPGTSGSGETQYF.

DNA for the CDR3: TGTGCCAGCAGTTACGAAGGCGGCGACACCGGGGAGCTGTTTTTT. It yields the protein CASSYEGGDTGELFF. V and J are TRBV6-5 and TRBJ2-2; D remains unclear. Deletions cut 2 bases from V and 3 bases from J, with 10 bases between. This CDR3 contains 15 residues. Germline loops: CDR1 MNHEY, CDR2 SVGAGI.

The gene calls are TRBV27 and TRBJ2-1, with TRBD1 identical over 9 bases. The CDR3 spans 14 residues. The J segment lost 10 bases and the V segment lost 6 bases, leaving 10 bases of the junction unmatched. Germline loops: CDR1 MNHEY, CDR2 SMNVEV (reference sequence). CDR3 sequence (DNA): TGTGCCAGCAGGCCGGGACAGGGAAGTCGCGAGCAGTTCTTC. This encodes CASRPGQGSREQFF.

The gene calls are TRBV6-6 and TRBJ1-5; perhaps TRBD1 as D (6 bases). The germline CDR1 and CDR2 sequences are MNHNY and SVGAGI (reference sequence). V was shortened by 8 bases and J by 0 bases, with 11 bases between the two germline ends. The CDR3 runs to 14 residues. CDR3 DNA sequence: TGTGCCAGCGGGGACACGGATAGCAATCAGCCCCAGCATTTT. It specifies CASGDTDSNQPQHF.

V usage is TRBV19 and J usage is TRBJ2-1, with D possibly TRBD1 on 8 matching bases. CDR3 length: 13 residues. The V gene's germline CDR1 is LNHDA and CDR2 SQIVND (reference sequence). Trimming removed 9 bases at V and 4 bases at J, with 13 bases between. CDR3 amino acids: CASGQGGYNEQFF. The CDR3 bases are TGTGCCAGCGGACAGGGAGGGTACAATGAGCAGTTCTTC.

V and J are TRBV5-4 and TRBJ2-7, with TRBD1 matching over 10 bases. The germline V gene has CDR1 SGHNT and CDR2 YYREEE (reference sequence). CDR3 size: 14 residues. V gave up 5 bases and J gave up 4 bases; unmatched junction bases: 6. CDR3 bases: TGTGCCAGCAGTAGGACAGGGGGAGGGTACGAGCAGTACTTC. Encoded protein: CASSRTGGGYEQYF.

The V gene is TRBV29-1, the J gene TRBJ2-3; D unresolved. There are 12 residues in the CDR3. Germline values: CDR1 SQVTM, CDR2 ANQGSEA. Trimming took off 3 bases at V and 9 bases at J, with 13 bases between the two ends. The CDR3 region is CSVDGGSDTQYF. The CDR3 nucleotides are TGCAGCGTTGATGGCGGTTCTGACACGCAGTATTTT.

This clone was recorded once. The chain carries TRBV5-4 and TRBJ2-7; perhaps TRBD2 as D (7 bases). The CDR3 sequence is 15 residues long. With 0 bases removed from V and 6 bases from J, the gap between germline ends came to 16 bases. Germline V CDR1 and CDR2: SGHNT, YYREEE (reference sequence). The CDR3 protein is CASSLAGGPSLEQYF. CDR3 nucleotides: TGTGCCAGCAGCTTGGCCGGGGGGCCCTCCCTCGAGCAGTACTTC.

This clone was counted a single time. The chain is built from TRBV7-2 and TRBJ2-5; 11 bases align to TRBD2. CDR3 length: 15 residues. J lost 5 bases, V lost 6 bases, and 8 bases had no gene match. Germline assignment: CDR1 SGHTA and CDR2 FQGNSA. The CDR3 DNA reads TGTGCCAGCAGTTTTACTAGCGGGAGAGGGGAGACCCAGTACTTC. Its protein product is CASSFTSGRGETQYF.

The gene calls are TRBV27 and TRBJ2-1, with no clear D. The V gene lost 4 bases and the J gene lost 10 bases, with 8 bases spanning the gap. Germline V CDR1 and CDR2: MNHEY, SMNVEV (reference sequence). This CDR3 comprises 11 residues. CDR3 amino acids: CASSSHLEQFF. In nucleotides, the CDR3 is TGTGCCAGCAGTTCCCACCTGGAGCAGTTCTTC.

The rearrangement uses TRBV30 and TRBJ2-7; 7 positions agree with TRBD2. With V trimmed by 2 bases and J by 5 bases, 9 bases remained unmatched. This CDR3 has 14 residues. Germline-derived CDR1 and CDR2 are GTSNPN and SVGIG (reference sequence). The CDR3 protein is CAWSPVTSSDEQYF. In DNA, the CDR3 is TGTGCCTGGAGTCCCGTGACTAGCAGCGACGAGCAGTACTTC.

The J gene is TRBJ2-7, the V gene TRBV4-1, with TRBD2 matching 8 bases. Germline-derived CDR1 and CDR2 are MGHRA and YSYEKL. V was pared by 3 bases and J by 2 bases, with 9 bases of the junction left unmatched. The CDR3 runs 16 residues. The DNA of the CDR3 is TGCGCCAGCAGCCAGGATCATAGCGGGGCAGCCTACGAGCAGTACTTC. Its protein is CASSQDHSGAAYEQYF.

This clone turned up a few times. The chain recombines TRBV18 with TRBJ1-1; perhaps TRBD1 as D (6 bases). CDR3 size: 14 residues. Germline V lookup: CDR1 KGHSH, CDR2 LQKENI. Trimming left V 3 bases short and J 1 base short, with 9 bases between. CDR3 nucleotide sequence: TGTGCCAGCTCACCGACGGACAGGAACACTGAAGCTTTCTTT. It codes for CASSPTDRNTEAFF.

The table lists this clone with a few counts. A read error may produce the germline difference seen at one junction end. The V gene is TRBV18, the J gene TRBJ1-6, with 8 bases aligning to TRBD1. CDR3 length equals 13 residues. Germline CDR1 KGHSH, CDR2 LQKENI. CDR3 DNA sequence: TGTGCCAGGGACAGGGATTTGAATTCGCCCCTCCACTTT. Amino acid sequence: CARDRDLNSPLHF.

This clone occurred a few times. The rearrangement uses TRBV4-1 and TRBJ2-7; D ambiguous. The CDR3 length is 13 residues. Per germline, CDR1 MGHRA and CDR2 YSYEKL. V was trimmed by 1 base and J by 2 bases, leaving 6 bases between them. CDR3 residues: CASSQGRTYEQYF. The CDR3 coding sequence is TGCGCCAGCAGCCAAGGACGGACCTACGAGCAGTACTTC.

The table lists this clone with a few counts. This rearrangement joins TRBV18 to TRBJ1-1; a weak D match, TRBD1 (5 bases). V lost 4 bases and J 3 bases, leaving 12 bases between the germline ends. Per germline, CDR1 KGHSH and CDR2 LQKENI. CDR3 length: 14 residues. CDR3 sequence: CASSRDGLYTEAFF. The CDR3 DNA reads TGTGCCAGCTCACGGGACGGATTATACACTGAAGCTTTCTTT.

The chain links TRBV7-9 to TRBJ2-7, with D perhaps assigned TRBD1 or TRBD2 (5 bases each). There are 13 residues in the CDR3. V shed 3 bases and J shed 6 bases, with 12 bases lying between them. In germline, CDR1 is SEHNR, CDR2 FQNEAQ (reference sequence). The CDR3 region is CASSFAAGGEQYF. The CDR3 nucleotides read TGTGCCAGCAGCTTCGCGGCTGGGGGCGAGCAGTACTTC.